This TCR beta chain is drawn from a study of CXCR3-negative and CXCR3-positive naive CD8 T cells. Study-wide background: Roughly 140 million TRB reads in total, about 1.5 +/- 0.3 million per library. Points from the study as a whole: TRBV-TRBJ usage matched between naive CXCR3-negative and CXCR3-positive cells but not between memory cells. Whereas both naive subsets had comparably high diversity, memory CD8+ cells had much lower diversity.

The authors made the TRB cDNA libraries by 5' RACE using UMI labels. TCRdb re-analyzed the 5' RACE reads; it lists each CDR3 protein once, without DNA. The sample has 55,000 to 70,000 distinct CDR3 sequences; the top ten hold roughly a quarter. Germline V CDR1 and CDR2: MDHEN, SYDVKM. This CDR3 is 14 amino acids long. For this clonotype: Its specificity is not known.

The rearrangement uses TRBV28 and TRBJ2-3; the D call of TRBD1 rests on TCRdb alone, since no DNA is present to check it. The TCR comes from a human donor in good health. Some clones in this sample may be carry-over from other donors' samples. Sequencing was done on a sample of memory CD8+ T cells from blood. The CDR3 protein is CASSPLRSTDTQYF.